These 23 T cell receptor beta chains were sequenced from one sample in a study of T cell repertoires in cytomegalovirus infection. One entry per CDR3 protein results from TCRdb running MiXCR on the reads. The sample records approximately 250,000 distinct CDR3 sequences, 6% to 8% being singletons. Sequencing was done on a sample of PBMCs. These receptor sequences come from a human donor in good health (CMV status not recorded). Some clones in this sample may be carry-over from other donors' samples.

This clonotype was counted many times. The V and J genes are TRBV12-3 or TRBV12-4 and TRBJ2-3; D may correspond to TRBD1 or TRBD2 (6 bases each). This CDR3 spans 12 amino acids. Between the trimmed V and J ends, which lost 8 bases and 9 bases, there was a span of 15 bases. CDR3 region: CASALGGETQYF. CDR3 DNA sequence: TGTGCCAGCGCGCTGGGGGGCGAAACGCAGTATTTT.

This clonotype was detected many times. The DNA for the CDR3 is TGTGCTAGTGCCCCCGACAGCCTCACAGATACGCAGTATTTT. Protein sequence: CASAPDSLTDTQYF. The rearrangement uses TRBV12-5 and TRBJ2-3; a weak D match, TRBD1 (5 bases). The V gene's germline CDR1 is LGHNT and CDR2 FRNRAP. The CDR3 loop spans 14 amino acids. The V end was cut by 7 bases, the J end by 2 bases, with 13 bases between.

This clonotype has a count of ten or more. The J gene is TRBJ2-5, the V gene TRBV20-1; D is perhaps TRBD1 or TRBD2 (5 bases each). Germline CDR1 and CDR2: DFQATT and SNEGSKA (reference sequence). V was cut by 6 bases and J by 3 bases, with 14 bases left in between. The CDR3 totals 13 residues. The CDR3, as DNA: TGCAGTGCCCCTCGGGACGGCAAAGAGACCCAGTACTTC. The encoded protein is CSAPRDGKETQYF.

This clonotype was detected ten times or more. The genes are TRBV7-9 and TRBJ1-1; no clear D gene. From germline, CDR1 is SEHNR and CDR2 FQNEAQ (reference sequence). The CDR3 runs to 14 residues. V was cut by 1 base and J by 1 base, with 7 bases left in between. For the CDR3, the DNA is TGTGCCAGCAGCTTAGATCTACCGAACACTGAAGCTTTCTTT. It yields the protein CASSLDLPNTEAFF. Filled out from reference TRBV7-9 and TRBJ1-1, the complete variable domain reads DTGVSQNPRHKITKRGQNVTFRCDPISEHNRLYWYRQTLGQGPEFLTYFQNEAQLEKSRLLSDRFSAERPKGSFSTLEIQRTEQGDSAMYLCASSLDLPNTEAFFGQGTRLTVV.

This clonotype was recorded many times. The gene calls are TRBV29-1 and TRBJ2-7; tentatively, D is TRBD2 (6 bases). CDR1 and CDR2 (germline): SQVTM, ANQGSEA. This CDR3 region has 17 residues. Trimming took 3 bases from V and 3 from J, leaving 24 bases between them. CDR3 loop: CSVEIRDLKTGDYEQYF. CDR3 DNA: TGCAGCGTTGAGATCAGGGATTTAAAGACGGGAGACTACGAGCAGTACTTC.

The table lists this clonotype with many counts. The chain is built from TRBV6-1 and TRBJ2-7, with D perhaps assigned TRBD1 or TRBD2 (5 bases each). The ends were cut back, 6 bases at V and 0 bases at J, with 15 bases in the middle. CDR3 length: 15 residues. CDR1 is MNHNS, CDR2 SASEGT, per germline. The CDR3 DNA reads TGTGCCAGCAGGACCACATGGGGGAGCTCCTACGAGCAGTACTTC. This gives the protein CASRTTWGSSYEQYF.

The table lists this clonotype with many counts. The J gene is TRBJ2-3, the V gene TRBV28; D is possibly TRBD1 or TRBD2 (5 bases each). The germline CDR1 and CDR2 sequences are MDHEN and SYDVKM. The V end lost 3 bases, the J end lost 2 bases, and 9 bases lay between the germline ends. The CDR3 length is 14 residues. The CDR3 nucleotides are TGTGCCAGCAGTTTTGGGGGAAACACAGATACGCAGTATTTT. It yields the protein CASSFGGNTDTQYF.

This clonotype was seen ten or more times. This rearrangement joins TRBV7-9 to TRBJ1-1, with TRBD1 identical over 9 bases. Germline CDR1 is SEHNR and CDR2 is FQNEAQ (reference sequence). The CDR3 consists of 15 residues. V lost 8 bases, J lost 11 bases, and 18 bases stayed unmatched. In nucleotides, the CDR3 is TGTGCCAGCCTCGCCCGGGACAGGGAATATTTTAGTGCTTTCTTT. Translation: CASLARDREYFSAFF.

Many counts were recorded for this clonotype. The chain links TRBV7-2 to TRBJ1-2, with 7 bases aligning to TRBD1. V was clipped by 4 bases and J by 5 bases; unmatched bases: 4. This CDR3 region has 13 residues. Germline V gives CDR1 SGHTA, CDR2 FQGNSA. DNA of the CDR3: TGTGCCAGCAGCTACGGGACAGCATATGGCTACACCTTC. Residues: CASSYGTAYGYTF. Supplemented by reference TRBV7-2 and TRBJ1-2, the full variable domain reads GAGVSQSPSNKVTEKGKDVELRCDPISGHTALYWYRQSLGQGLEFLIYFQGNSAPDKSGLPSDRFSAERTGGSVSTLTIQRTQQEDSAVYLCASSYGTAYGYTFGSGTRLTVV.

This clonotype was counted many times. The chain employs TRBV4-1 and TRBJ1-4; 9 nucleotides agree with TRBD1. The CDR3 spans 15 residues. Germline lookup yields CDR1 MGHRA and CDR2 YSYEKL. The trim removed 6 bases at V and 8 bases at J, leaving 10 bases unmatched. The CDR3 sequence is CASRPETGGREKLFF. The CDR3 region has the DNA TGCGCCAGCAGGCCCGAGACAGGGGGAAGAGAAAAACTGTTTTTT.

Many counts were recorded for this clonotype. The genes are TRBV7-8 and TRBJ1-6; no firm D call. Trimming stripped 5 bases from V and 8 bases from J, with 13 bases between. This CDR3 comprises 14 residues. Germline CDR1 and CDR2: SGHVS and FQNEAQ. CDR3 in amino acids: CASSISIWDSPLHF. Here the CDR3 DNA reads TGTGCCAGCAGCATTTCAATTTGGGATTCACCCCTCCACTTT.

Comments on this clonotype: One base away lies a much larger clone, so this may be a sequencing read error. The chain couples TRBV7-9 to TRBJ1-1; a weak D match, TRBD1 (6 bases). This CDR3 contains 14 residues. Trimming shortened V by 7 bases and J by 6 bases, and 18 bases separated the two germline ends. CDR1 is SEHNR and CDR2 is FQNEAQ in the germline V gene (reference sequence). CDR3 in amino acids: CASNSPGTQAEAFF. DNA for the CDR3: TGTGCCAGCAACTCACCCGGGACACAGGCTGAAGCTTTCTTT.

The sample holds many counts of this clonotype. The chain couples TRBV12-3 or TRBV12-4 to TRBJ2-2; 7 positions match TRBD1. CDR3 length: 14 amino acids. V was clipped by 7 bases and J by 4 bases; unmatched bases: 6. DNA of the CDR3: TGTGCCAGCATTTGGGGACAGACCACCGGGGAGCTGTTTTTT. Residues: CASIWGQTTGELFF.

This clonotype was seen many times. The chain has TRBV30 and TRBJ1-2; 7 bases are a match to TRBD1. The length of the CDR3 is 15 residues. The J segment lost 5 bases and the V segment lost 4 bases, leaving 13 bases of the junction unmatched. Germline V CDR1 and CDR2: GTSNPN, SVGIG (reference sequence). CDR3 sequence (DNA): TGTGCCTGGACCGCGTCTCGGACAGGAATGTATGGCTACACCTTC. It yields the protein CAWTASRTGMYGYTF.

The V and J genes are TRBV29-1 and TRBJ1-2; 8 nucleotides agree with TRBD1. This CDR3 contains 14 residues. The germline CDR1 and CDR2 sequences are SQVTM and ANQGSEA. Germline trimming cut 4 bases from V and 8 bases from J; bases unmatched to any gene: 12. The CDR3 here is CSVAGGAFLYGYTF. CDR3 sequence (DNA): TGCAGCGTTGCAGGGGGCGCCTTCCTTTACGGCTACACCTTC.

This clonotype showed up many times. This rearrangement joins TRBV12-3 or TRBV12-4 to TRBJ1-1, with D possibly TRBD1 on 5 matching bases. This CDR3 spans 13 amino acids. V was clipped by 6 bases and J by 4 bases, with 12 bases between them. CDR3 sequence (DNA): TGTGCCAGCAGACTTGGGACTTTCACTGAAGCTTTCTTT. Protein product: CASRLGTFTEAFF.

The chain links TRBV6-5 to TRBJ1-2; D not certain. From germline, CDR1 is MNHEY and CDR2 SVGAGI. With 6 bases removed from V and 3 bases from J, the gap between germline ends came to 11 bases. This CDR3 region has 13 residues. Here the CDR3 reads CASSPITDYGYTF. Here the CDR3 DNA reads TGTGCCAGCAGCCCCATAACAGACTATGGCTACACCTTC.

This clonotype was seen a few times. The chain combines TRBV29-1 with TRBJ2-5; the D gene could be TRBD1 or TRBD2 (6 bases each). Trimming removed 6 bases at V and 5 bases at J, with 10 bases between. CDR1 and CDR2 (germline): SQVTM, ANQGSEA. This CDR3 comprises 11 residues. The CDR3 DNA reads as TGCAGCGTCCTAGGGGGGGAGACCCAGTACTTC. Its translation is CSVLGGETQYF.

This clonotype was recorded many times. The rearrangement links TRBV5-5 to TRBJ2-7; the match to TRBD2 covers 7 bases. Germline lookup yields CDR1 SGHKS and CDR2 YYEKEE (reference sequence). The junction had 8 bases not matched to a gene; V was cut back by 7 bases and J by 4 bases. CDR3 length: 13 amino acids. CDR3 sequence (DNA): TGTGCCAGCCGATTGGCGGGGGATTACGAGCAGTACTTC. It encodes CASRLAGDYEQYF.

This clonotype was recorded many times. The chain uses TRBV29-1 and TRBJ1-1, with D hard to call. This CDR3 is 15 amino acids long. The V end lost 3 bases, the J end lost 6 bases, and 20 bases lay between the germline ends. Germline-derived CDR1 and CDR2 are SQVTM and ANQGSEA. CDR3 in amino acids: CSVETPEKGWAEAFF. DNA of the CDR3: TGCAGCGTTGAGACTCCGGAGAAGGGTTGGGCTGAAGCTTTCTTT.

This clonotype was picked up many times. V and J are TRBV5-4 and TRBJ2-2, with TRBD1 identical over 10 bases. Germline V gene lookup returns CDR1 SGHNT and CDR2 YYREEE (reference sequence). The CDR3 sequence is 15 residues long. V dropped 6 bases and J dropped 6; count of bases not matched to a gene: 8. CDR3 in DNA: TGTGCCAGCAAAAGGGGACAGGGGATCCCCGGGGAGCTGTTTTTT. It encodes CASKRGQGIPGELFF.

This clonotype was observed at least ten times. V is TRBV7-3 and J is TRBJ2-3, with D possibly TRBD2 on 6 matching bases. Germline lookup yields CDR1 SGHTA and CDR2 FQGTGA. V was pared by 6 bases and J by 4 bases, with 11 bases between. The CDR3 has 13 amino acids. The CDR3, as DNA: TGTGCCAGCAGTTCGGGGGTTCCAGATACGCAGTATTTT. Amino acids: CASSSGVPDTQYF.

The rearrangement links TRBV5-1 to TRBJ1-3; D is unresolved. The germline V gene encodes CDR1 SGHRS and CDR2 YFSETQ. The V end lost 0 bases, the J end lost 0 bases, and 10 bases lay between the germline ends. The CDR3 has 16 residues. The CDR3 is CASSLGHGSSGNTIYF. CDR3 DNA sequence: TGCGCCAGCAGCTTGGGACACGGGAGCTCTGGAAACACCATATATTTT.